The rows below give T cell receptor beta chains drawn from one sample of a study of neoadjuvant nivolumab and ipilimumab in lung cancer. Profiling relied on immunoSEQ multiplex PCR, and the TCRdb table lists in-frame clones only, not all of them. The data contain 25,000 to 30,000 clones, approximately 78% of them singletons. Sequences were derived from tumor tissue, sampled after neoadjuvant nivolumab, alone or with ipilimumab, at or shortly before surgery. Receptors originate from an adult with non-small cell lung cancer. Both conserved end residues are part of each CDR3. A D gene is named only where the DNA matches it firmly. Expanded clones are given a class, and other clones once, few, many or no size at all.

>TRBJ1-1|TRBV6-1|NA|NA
CASSEQPNTEAFF
TGTGCCAGCAGTGAACAGCCAAACACTGAAGCTTTCTTT
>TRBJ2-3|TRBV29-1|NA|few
CSVERQLTDTQYF
TGCAGCGTTGAGCGACAGCTCACAGATACGCAGTATTTT
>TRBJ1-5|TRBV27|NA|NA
CASRPGTVNQPQHF
TGTGCCAGCAGGCCAGGGACCGTAAATCAGCCCCAGCATTTT
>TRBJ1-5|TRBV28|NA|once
CASKSTEYQPQHF
TGTGCCAGCAAATCGACAGAGTATCAGCCCCAGCATTTT
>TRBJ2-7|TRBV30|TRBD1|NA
CAYSWTGVYEQYF
TGTGCCTATTCTTGGACAGGGGTTTACGAGCAGTACTTC
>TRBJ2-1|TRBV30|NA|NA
CAHKLWGSTDEQFF
TGCGCACATAAACTTTGGGGCAGCACGGATGAGCAGTTCTTC
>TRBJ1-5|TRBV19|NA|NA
CASSWAYNQPQHF
TGTGCCAGTAGTTGGGCCTACAATCAGCCCCAGCATTTT
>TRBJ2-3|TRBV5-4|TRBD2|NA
CASSVSGRAFGTDTQYF
TGTGCCAGCAGCGTTAGCGGGAGGGCTTTTGGCACAGATACGCAGTATTTT
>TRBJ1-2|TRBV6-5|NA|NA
CASSYSIGGGYTF
TGTGCCAGCAGTTACTCGATTGGGGGTGGCTACACCTTC
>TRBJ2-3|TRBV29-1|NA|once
CSVDDRKSTDTQYF
TGCAGCGTTGACGACAGGAAGTCCACAGATACGCAGTATTTT
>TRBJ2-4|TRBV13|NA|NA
CASSLRTKNIQYF
TGTGCCAGCAGCTTAAGGACTAAGAACATTCAGTACTTC
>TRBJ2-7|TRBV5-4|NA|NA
CASSLGGFGYEQYF
TGTGCCAGCAGCTTGGGAGGGTTCGGCTACGAGCAGTACTTC
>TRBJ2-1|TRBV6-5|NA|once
CASGRVVQFF
TGTGCCAGCGGGCGGGTCGTGCAGTTCTTC
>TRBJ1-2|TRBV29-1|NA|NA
CSVEIGRSGYTF
TGCAGCGTTGAAATCGGTCGGAGTGGCTACACCTTC
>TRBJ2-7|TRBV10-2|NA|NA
CASTPGNTYEQYF
TGCGCCAGTACCCCGGGAAATACCTACGAGCAGTACTTC
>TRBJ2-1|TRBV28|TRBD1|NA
CASNGQGYGEQFF
TGTGCCAGCAACGGACAGGGGTACGGTGAGCAGTTCTTC
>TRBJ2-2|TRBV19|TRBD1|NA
CASSITGVQNTGELFF
TGTGCCAGTAGTATTACAGGGGTTCAGAACACCGGGGAGCTGTTTTTT
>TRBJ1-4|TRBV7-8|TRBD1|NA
CASSLVHGTGTGKLFF
TGTGCCAGCAGCTTAGTACATGGGACAGGAACGGGAAAACTGTTTTTT
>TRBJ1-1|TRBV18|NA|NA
CASSPPSRMTEAFF
TGTGCCAGCTCACCACCGTCTAGGATGACTGAAGCTTTCTTT
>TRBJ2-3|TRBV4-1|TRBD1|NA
CASSQDRWATGSSTDTQYF
TGCGCCAGCAGCCAAGATCGGTGGGCGACAGGGAGTAGCACAGATACGCAGTATTTT
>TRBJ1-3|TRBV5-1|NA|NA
CASSSTQGNTIYF
TGCGCCAGCAGCTCCACCCAGGGAAACACCATATATTTT
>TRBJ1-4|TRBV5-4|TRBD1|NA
CASSLTGAYSNEKLFF
TGTGCCAGCAGCTTGACAGGGGCTTACTCTAATGAAAAACTGTTTTTT
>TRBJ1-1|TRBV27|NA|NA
CASSWTDMNTEAFF
TGTGCCAGCAGTTGGACAGATATGAACACTGAAGCTTTCTTT
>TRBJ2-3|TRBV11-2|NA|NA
CASSLEGLDTQYF
TGTGCCAGCAGCTTGGAGGGCCTGGATACGCAGTATTTT
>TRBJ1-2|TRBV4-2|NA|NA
CASSLGGGGGNYGYTF
TGTGCCAGCAGCTTGGGCGGGGGAGGAGGTAACTATGGCTACACCTTC
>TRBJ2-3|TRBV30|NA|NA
CAWARRTTDTQYF
TGTGCCTGGGCGCGCAGGACCACAGATACGCAGTATTTT
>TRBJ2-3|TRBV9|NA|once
CASSVSSGADTQYF
TGTGCCAGCAGCGTATCTTCGGGCGCAGATACGCAGTATTTT
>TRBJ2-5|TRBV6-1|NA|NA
CASMAPAVETQYF
TGTGCCAGCATGGCCCCCGCGGTGGAGACCCAGTACTTC
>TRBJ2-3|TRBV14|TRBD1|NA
CASSRGTGGVLGNTQYF
TGTGCCAGCAGCCGAGGGACAGGGGGCGTCTTAGGGAATACGCAGTATTTT
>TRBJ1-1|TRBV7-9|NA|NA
CASSLRQGTEAFF
TGTGCCAGCAGCTTACGTCAGGGCACTGAAGCTTTCTTT
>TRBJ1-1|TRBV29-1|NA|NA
CSVELDPLRDTEAFF
TGCAGCGTTGAATTAGATCCCCTTAGGGACACTGAAGCTTTCTTT
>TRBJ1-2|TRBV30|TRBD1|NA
CAASDRGFYGYTF
TGTGCCGCCTCAGACAGGGGGTTCTATGGCTACACCTTC
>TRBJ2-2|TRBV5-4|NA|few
CASSLGGLAYTGELFF
TGTGCCAGCAGCCTCGGTGGTCTAGCCTACACCGGGGAGCTGTTTTTT
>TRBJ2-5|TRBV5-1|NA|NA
CASSAGFRETQYF
TGCGCCAGCAGCGCAGGGTTTCGGGAGACCCAGTACTTC
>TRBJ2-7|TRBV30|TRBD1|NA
CAWDPGQGYEQYF
TGTGCCTGGGATCCGGGACAGGGCTACGAGCAGTACTTC
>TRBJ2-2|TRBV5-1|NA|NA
CASRTGGLTSFTGELFF
TGCGCCAGCAGGACCGGAGGCCTCACTAGCTTCACCGGGGAGCTGTTTTTT
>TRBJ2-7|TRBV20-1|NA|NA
CSANREYEQYF
TGCAGTGCAAACAGGGAGTACGAGCAGTACTTC
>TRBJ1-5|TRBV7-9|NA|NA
CASSQDGNQPQHF
TGTGCCAGCAGCCAGGACGGAAATCAGCCCCAGCATTTT
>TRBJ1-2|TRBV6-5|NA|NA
CASRPRDNYGYTF
TGTGCCAGCAGACCCAGAGATAACTATGGCTACACCTTC
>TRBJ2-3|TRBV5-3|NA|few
CARSFIAGGTSRGGDTQYF
TGTGCCAGAAGCTTCATCGCCGGGGGGACATCTAGGGGTGGAGATACGCAGTATTTT
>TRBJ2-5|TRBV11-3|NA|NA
CASSLFRQETQYF
TGTGCCAGCAGCTTATTTCGGCAAGAGACCCAGTACTTC
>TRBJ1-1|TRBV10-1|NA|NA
CAPGPPNTEAFF
TGCGCCCCGGGACCGCCGAACACTGAAGCTTTCTTT
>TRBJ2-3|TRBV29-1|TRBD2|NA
CSVDGGTDTQYF
TGCAGCGTTGACGGGGGGACAGATACGCAGTATTTT
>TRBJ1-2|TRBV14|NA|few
CASSQTGSRYGYTF
TGTGCCAGCAGCCAAACAGGGTCACGCTATGGCTACACCTTC
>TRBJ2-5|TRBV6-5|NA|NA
CASSDFMATETQYF
TGTGCCAGCAGTGATTTTATGGCGACGGAGACCCAGTACTTC
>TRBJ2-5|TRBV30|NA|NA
CAWSLNRNRETQYF
TGTGCCTGGAGCCTTAATAGGAACCGAGAGACCCAGTACTTC
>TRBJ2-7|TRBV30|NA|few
CAWSVGIGRRPIYEQYF
TGTGCCTGGAGTGTAGGAATAGGTAGGCGGCCGATATACGAGCAGTACTTC
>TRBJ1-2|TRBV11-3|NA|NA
CASSFGGSTGYTF
TGTGCCAGCAGCTTCGGGGGGTCGACGGGCTACACCTTC
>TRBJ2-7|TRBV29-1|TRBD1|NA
CSVDGTGGAEQYF
TGCAGCGTTGACGGGACAGGGGGCGCGGAGCAGTACTTC
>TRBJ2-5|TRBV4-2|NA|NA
CASSQVRPRYQETQYF
TGTGCCAGCAGCCAAGTTAGGCCGAGGTACCAAGAGACCCAGTACTTC
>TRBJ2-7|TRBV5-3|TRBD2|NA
CARSSMTSEDDEQYF
TGTGCCAGAAGCTCCATGACTAGCGAGGACGACGAGCAGTACTTC
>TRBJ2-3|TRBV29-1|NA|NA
CSVDRAPDTQYF
TGCAGCGTTGACAGGGCCCCAGATACGCAGTATTTT